The clone carrying this T cell receptor (beta chain) turned up a few times. The sample is drawn from a study of regulatory T cells in long-lasting Graves disease. Time point given: newly diagnosed GD, antithyroid drugs for less than 3 months. Researchers made the TCR library from RNA that was extracted from PBMCs. This CDR3 has 15 residues. CDR1 and CDR2 (germline): LGHNA, YSLEER. Trimming removed 0 bases from V and 3 bases from J, with 10 bases in between. Through Arm-PCR of CDR3 regions and iRepertoire HTBI primers, TCR beta libraries were built. TCRdb re-analysed the multiplex PCR reads in MiXCR, keeping a single row per CDR3 protein. The table has approximately 360,000 distinct CDR3 sequences, 12% seen once; the top ten hold around 18%. This sample also belongs to another study, concerning T cells in Graves' hyperthyroidism and ophthalmopathy.

The sequences come from peripheral blood mononuclear cells (PBMCs), collected at new diagnosis, from a patient treated with antithyroid drugs. This chain links TRBV4-3 with TRBJ2-3, with TRBD2 as a possible D gene (6 bases). The receptor was derived from a woman younger than 35 with Graves disease. CDR3 bases: TGCGCCAGCAGCCAAGACGGGGGTTGGACAGATACGCAGTATTTT. Residues: CASSQDGGWTDTQYF.